These 32 T cell receptor beta chains originate from one sample sequenced in a study of CD8+CD57+ T cells in acquired aplastic anemia. Both TCR beta VDJ combination and CDR3 sequence profiling were carried out. Genomic DNA was the template for this profiling. TCRdb itself ran the reads through MiXCR, one entry per CDR3 protein. The sample includes 200,000 or so distinct CDR3 sequences, 64% of them seen just once. Sequencing input: sorted CD4+, CD8+, or CD8+CD57+ T cells (not recorded which) from PBMCs. These receptor sequences come from a human donor with severe aplastic anemia or a healthy control (not recorded which).

The chain couples TRBV20-1 to TRBJ1-2; a possible D gene is TRBD1 (6 bases). Per the germline V gene, CDR1 is DFQATT and CDR2 is SNEGSKA (reference sequence). The CDR3 loop spans 15 amino acids. V lost 6 bases and J lost 2, with 19 bases in between. CDR3 loop: CSAKKGLTGNYGYTF. In DNA, the CDR3 is TGCAGTGCCAAAAAAGGGTTGACAGGAAACTATGGCTACACCTTC.

The rearrangement joins TRBV10-3 to TRBJ2-7, with D perhaps matching TRBD2 (5 bases). There are 14 residues in the CDR3. V lost 5 bases, J lost 11 bases, and 22 bases lay in between. Germline V gene sequence: CDR1 ENHRY, CDR2 SYGVKD. The chain's CDR3 is CAISSQRAPSMKYF. Written as DNA, the CDR3 is TGTGCCATCAGTTCTCAGAGGGCTCCCTCGATGAAGTACTTC.

CDR3: CASSLGLAGGGNEQFF. Here the CDR3 DNA reads TGCGCCAGCAGCTTGGGGCTAGCGGGGGGTGGCAATGAGCAGTTCTTC. The J gene is TRBJ2-1, the V gene TRBV5-1; 11 nucleotides agree with TRBD2. Germline lookup yields CDR1 SGHRS and CDR2 YFSETQ. Germline trimming cut 0 bases from V and 6 bases from J; bases unmatched to any gene: 5. This CDR3 region has 16 residues.

The chain couples TRBV25-1 to TRBJ1-2; TRBD1 matches 11 bases. J lost 7 bases, V lost 6 bases, and 13 bases had no gene match. CDR1 and CDR2 (germline): MGHDK, SYGVNS. The length of the CDR3 is 16 residues. The DNA for the CDR3 is TGTGCCAGCAGCGTAGTATCCGAGGACAGGGGGCCTGGCTACACCTTC. It encodes CASSVVSEDRGPGYTF.

Note on this clonotype: One junction end disagrees with the germline gene, perhaps due to a read error. The chain is built from TRBV15 and TRBJ2-5; possibly TRBD2 for D (6 bases). The CDR3 runs to 14 residues. From germline, CDR1 is LNHNV and CDR2 YYDKDF (reference sequence). As DNA, the CDR3 is TGTGCCACCAGCAGAGATGCGGAGGGAGAGACCCAGCACTTC. It codes for CATSRDAEGETQHF.

J is TRBJ2-1 and V is TRBV2; a possible D gene is TRBD2 (6 bases). Germline loops: CDR1 SNHLY, CDR2 FYNNEI. V shed 8 bases and J shed 9 bases, with 14 bases lying between them. The CDR3 runs 12 residues. The chain's CDR3 is CASGVEGGEQFF. In DNA, the CDR3 is TGTGCCAGCGGCGTGGAGGGAGGTGAGCAGTTCTTC.

This clonotype was counted at least ten times. The chain couples TRBV30 to TRBJ2-3, with D perhaps TRBD2 (5 bases). This CDR3 contains 14 residues. Germline CDR1 is GTSNPN and CDR2 is SVGIG (reference sequence). V was shortened by 3 bases and J by 2 bases, with 12 bases between the two germline ends. Here the CDR3 reads CAWRTIKLTDTQYF. The CDR3 region has the DNA TGTGCCTGGAGGACTATTAAGCTCACAGATACGCAGTATTTT.

V is TRBV10-3 and J is TRBJ1-3; D unclear. This CDR3 is built from 14 residues. Germline V gene data show CDR1 as ENHRY and CDR2 as SYGVKD. V lost 10 bases and J 4 bases, leaving 17 bases between the germline ends. The CDR3 coding sequence is TGTGCCACTACTAGAGAGGGCGGAGGAAACACCATATATTTT. Amino acids: CATTREGGGNTIYF.

This clonotype was recorded at least ten times. The CDR3 loop is CASSQDVGQGHYLTDTQYF. The DNA of the CDR3 is TGTGCCAGCAGCCAAGACGTTGGACAGGGCCACTACCTCACAGATACGCAGTATTTT. The rearrangement joins TRBV14 to TRBJ2-3; 8 nucleotides match TRBD1. V lost 0 bases to trimming and J lost 2 bases; unmatched junction nucleotides: 13. The CDR3 contains 19 residues. Germline V gene lookup returns CDR1 SGHDN and CDR2 FVKESK.

This chain joins TRBV20-1 and TRBJ2-5; D is undetermined. CDR3 length equals 12 residues. Trimming stripped 4 bases from V and 2 bases from J, with 8 bases between. The germline V gene encodes CDR1 DFQATT and CDR2 SNEGSKA (reference sequence). This CDR3 is CSAIGIQETQYF. Written as DNA, the CDR3 is TGCAGTGCTATAGGGATACAAGAGACCCAGTACTTC.

The V gene is TRBV2, the J gene TRBJ1-6; tentative D call: TRBD1 (6 bases). The V gene lost 5 bases and the J gene lost 5 bases, with 16 bases spanning the gap. The germline V gene encodes CDR1 SNHLY and CDR2 FYNNEI. The CDR3 consists of 16 residues. CDR3 nucleotides: TGTGCCAGCAGTTACTTTGGGACAAGGAATAATTCACCCCTCCACTTT. The encoded protein is CASSYFGTRNNSPLHF. Filled out from reference TRBV2 and TRBJ1-6, the complete variable domain reads EPEVTQTPSHQVTQMGQEVILRCVPISNHLYFYWYRQILGQKVEFLVSFYNNEISEKSEIFDDQFSVERPDGSNFTLKIRSTKLEDSAMYFCASSYFGTRNNSPLHFGNGTRLTVT.

The chain has TRBV10-3 and TRBJ2-5; a weak D match, TRBD1 (6 bases). The germline V gene encodes CDR1 ENHRY and CDR2 SYGVKD. Trimming took 4 bases from V and 1 from J, leaving 10 bases between them. CDR3 length: 14 residues. Here the CDR3 reads CAISGTDRQETQYF. CDR3 nucleotides: TGTGCCATCAGTGGGACAGACCGCCAAGAGACCCAGTACTTC.

V gene TRBV7-9 combines with J gene TRBJ1-2, with TRBD1 as a possible D gene (5 bases). CDR3 length: 16 residues. The germline V gene has CDR1 SEHNR and CDR2 FQNEAQ (reference sequence). V was trimmed by 1 base and J by 6 bases, leaving 18 bases between them. DNA for the CDR3: TGTGCCAGCAGCTTAGGGGGGGGTTTAGGAGAAGATGGCTACACCTTC. It yields the protein CASSLGGGLGEDGYTF.

The V and J genes are TRBV2 and TRBJ1-6, with 7 bases aligning to TRBD1. CDR3 length: 14 amino acids. V was pared by 6 bases and J by 10 bases, with 9 bases of the junction left unmatched. Germline CDR1 reads SNHLY; CDR2 reads FYNNEI. CDR3 DNA: TGTGCCAGCAGCCAAGGACAGGCCATATCACCCCTCCACTTT. Encoded protein: CASSQGQAISPLHF.

The chain carries TRBV5-1 and TRBJ1-2; 8 bases map to TRBD1. V shed 0 bases and J 4 bases; nucleotides not matched to a gene: 8. The CDR3 runs to 16 residues. Germline loops: CDR1 SGHRS, CDR2 YFSETQ. The CDR3: CASSLARTTGAYGYTF. The CDR3 DNA reads as TGCGCCAGCAGCTTGGCCAGGACGACAGGGGCCTATGGCTACACCTTC.

The rearrangement uses TRBV19 and TRBJ1-5, with TRBD1 matching 8 bases. The trim removed 2 bases at V and 7 bases at J, leaving 4 bases unmatched. The CDR3 consists of 14 residues. Germline-derived CDR1 and CDR2 are LNHDA and SQIVND (reference sequence). This chain's CDR3 is CASSISGGRQPQHF. CDR3 DNA: TGTGCCAGTAGTATATCAGGGGGCAGGCAGCCCCAGCATTTT. The complete variable domain, with remaining parts taken from reference TRBV19 and TRBJ1-5, reads DGGITQSPKYLFRKEGQNVTLSCEQNLNHDAMYWYRQDPGQGLRLIYYSQIVNDFQKGDIAEGYSVSREKKESFPLTVTSAQKNPTAFYLCASSISGGRQPQHFGDGTRLSIL.

This sequence joins TRBV2 and TRBJ2-7; possible D gene TRBD1, 5 bases. The V and J ends lost 6 bases and 4 bases respectively, with 13 bases between them. Looked up from germline, CDR1 is SNHLY and CDR2 is FYNNEI. The CDR3 contains 13 residues. Written as DNA, the CDR3 is TGTGCCAGCAGACAGGTGTTTCGATACGAGCAGTACTTC. Translation gives CASRQVFRYEQYF.

This clonotype was counted a few times. The chain employs TRBV20-1 and TRBJ1-4; 7 nucleotides match TRBD1. V lost 3 bases to trimming and J lost 8 bases; unmatched junction nucleotides: 9. The CDR3 is 14 amino acids. In germline, CDR1 is DFQATT, CDR2 SNEGSKA (reference sequence). The CDR3 is CSASRDRDGEKLFF. The CDR3 nucleotides are TGCAGTGCTAGCCGCGACAGGGACGGAGAAAAACTGTTTTTT.

This clonotype was counted once. The V and J genes are TRBV7-9 and TRBJ2-7; maybe TRBD2 (5 bases). V gave up 5 bases and J gave up 5 bases, with 13 bases separating them. CDR3 length equals 13 residues. Germline CDR1 and CDR2: SEHNR and FQNEAQ (reference sequence). Here the CDR3 DNA reads TGTGCCAGCAGCCCCGGGGAGTTCGACGAGCAGTACTTC. Its protein product is CASSPGEFDEQYF.

The chain combines TRBV6-4 with TRBJ1-2; 10 bases fit TRBD1. Trimming cost V 0 bases and J 8 bases; bases outside gene matches: 0. The CDR3 contains 13 residues. Germline CDR1 MRHNA, CDR2 SNTAGT. CDR3: CASSDSTGGGYTF. The CDR3 nucleotides read TGTGCCAGCAGTGACTCGACAGGGGGCGGCTACACCTTC.

This chain joins TRBV2 and TRBJ2-1; 9 bases line up with TRBD2. V shed 8 bases and J 7 bases; nucleotides not matched to a gene: 9. Germline lookup yields CDR1 SNHLY and CDR2 FYNNEI. The CDR3 runs 14 residues. DNA for the CDR3: TGTGCCAGCGAATTAGCGGGGGTGGGGAATGAGCAGTTCTTC. Protein sequence: CASELAGVGNEQFF. Together with reference TRBV2 and TRBJ2-1, the CDR3 gives the full variable domain: EPEVTQTPSHQVTQMGQEVILRCVPISNHLYFYWYRQILGQKVEFLVSFYNNEISEKSEIFDDQFSVERPDGSNFTLKIRSTKLEDSAMYFCASELAGVGNEQFFGPGTRLTVL.

This chain connects TRBV7-9 to TRBJ1-6; unclear D gene. This CDR3 comprises 11 residues. V was cut by 3 bases and J by 9 bases, with 3 bases left in between. The germline gives CDR1 SEHNR, CDR2 FQNEAQ (reference sequence). CDR3 sequence (DNA): TGTGCCAGCAGCTTTAGTTCACCCCTCCACTTT. It specifies CASSFSSPLHF.

The gene calls are TRBV7-2 and TRBJ2-7; D possibly matches TRBD1 or TRBD2 (6 bases each). V was pared by 5 bases and J by 7 bases, with 15 bases between. The CDR3 sequence is 13 residues long. Germline assignment: CDR1 SGHTA and CDR2 FQGNSA. CDR3 nucleotide sequence: TGTGCCAGCAGCCAGGAAGGGGGGCGGGAGCAGTACTTC. Amino acid sequence: CASSQEGGREQYF.

The rearrangement joins TRBV7-9 to TRBJ2-7; perhaps TRBD1 as D (6 bases). Per the germline V gene, CDR1 is SEHNR and CDR2 is FQNEAQ (reference sequence). The length of the CDR3 is 16 residues. V gave up 8 bases and J gave up 7 bases, with 27 bases separating them. Written as DNA, the CDR3 is TGTGCCAGCCAGCTTCAAACAGGGTTTGGTGGTAATGAGCAGTACTTC. Its protein product is CASQLQTGFGGNEQYF.

The chain couples TRBV10-3 to TRBJ2-7; D ambiguous. V lost 2 bases and J 5 bases, leaving 13 bases between the germline ends. The length of the CDR3 is 14 residues. The germline V gene has CDR1 ENHRY and CDR2 SYGVKD. The CDR3 nucleotides are TGTGCCATCAGTGAGGGTCACGCGAAAGACGAGCAGTACTTC. It encodes CAISEGHAKDEQYF.

This chain links TRBV29-1 with TRBJ2-5, with 8 bases that match TRBD2. The CDR3 loop spans 13 amino acids. V lost 7 bases and J lost 4; bases outside the gene matches: 8. Germline loops: CDR1 SQVTM, CDR2 ANQGSEA. The CDR3 here is CSAPARGGETQYF. Written as DNA, the CDR3 is TGCAGCGCACCGGCCCGGGGGGGAGAGACCCAGTACTTC.

The chain links TRBV7-3 to TRBJ2-1; the D gene is possibly TRBD2 (6 bases). The J call may be wrong; the DNA end is better matched by TRBJ2-7. CDR3 size: 15 residues. Looked up from germline, CDR1 is SGHTA and CDR2 is FQGTGA. The CDR3: CASSEGAGTNYEQYF. The CDR3 bases are TGTGCCAGCAGCGAAGGGGCGGGGACCAACTACGAGCAGTACTTC.

This chain links TRBV9 with TRBJ2-7; 8 bases map to TRBD1. The CDR3 covers 14 residues. The ends lost 7 bases at V and 3 bases at J; junction bases unmatched: 9. Looked up from germline, CDR1 is SGDLS and CDR2 is YYNGEE. CDR3 bases: TGTGCCAGCGGGGAAGGGACAGGAGGCTACGAGCAGTACTTC. It codes for CASGEGTGGYEQYF.

This clonotype was seen at least ten times. The rearrangement links TRBV12-3 or TRBV12-4 to TRBJ2-1, with 9 bases aligning to TRBD1. The CDR3 consists of 15 residues. V lost 5 bases, J lost 4 bases, and 6 bases stayed unmatched. The CDR3 protein is CASSTTGGAYNEQFF. For the CDR3, the DNA is TGTGCCAGCAGTACTACAGGGGGCGCTTACAATGAGCAGTTCTTC.

The chain carries TRBV6-5 and TRBJ1-4; TRBD1 agrees at 8 bases. This CDR3 is built from 14 residues. V was pared by 3 bases and J by 7 bases, with 4 bases of the junction left unmatched. Germline loops: CDR1 MNHEY, CDR2 SVGAGI. Here the CDR3 reads CASSYKTGVEKLFF. CDR3 coding DNA: TGTGCCAGCAGTTATAAGACAGGGGTTGAAAAACTGTTTTTT.

This chain joins TRBV24-1 and TRBJ2-5, with a tentative D call TRBD1 (6 bases). V lost 4 bases and J 7 bases, leaving 12 bases between the germline ends. This CDR3 is 13 amino acids long. Looked up from germline, CDR1 is KGHDR and CDR2 is SFDVKD. Here the CDR3 reads CATSDPGVSTQYF. In DNA, the CDR3 is TGTGCCACCAGTGACCCAGGGGTTTCGACCCAGTACTTC.

J is TRBJ1-2 and V is TRBV19, with D hard to call. V was clipped by 7 bases and J by 4 bases, with 16 bases between them. Germline V lookup: CDR1 LNHDA, CDR2 SQIVND (reference sequence). This CDR3 region has 14 residues. The CDR3 bases are TGTGCCAGTACCCCACGCGGTTCTGTCTATGGCTACACCTTC. This sequence encodes CASTPRGSVYGYTF.